These 32 T cell receptor beta chains were all obtained from the same sample, sequenced in a study of T cells after posttransplantation cyclophosphamide (dated by TCRdb to 2016 to 2017). Library preparation employed the immunoSEQ multiplex PCR assay. As stored in TCRdb, this immuneACCESS dataset retains in-frame rearrangements with V and J assigned. A fraction of the clones does not appear; measured against another copy, unresolved V genes explain less than half of the discrepancy, and the remainder lacks a known reason. The sample counts roughly 34,000 clones, each observed more than once. The ten top clones hold approximately 4.8% of the sample. Specimen: PBMCs. These receptors originate from a woman in her 30s in good health and a related stem cell transplant donor.

At least ten counts were recorded for this clone. The V gene is TRBV18, the J gene TRBJ1-2, with a possible D match to TRBD1 (5 bases). Germline CDR1 KGHSH, CDR2 LQKENI. The CDR3 spans 14 residues. Trimming pared 5 bases from V and 6 bases from J, leaving 16 bases between. The CDR3: CASSSSGREDGYTF. CDR3 sequence (DNA): TGTGCCAGCTCATCAAGTGGCAGGGAAGATGGCTACACCTTC.

The sample holds many counts of this clone. The V gene is TRBV2, the J gene TRBJ1-2, with a possible D match to TRBD1 (6 bases). This CDR3 contains 15 residues. CDR1 SNHLY and CDR2 FYNNEI come from the germline V gene. V lost 6 bases, J lost 4 bases, and 18 bases lay in between. DNA for the CDR3: TGTGCCAGCAGGCCCGACAGGTCCGAAGTCTATGGCTACACCTTC. Translating it yields CASRPDRSEVYGYTF.

This clone was found many times. The chain uses TRBV19 and TRBJ2-1, with D maybe TRBD2 (6 bases). Germline V gene lookup returns CDR1 LNHDA and CDR2 SQIVND (reference sequence). V was cut by 5 bases and J by 6 bases, with 14 bases left in between. The CDR3 spans 14 residues. The chain's CDR3 is CASSPQTSLNEQFF. CDR3 bases: TGTGCCAGTAGTCCCCAGACTAGTCTCAATGAGCAGTTCTTC.

The chain has TRBV6-1 and TRBJ2-3, with TRBD2 matching over 12 bases. J lost 5 bases, V lost 11 bases, and 8 bases had no gene match. Germline lookup yields CDR1 MNHNS and CDR2 SASEGT. The length of the CDR3 is 14 residues. In nucleotides, the CDR3 is TGTGCCTCCACCGGGACTAGCGGGTTAGATACGCAGTATTTT. This encodes CASTGTSGLDTQYF.

This clone was detected ten times or more. This rearrangement joins TRBV6-2 or TRBV6-3 to TRBJ1-5; 7 nucleotides match TRBD1. This CDR3 is 15 amino acids long. The germline gives CDR1 MNHEY, CDR2 SVGEGT. The J segment lost 0 bases and the V segment lost 6 bases, leaving 5 bases of the junction unmatched. The CDR3 nucleotides are TGTGCCAGCAGGAGACAGGGATTTAGCAATCAGCCCCAGCATTTT. Amino acids: CASRRQGFSNQPQHF.

This clone occurred many times. The chain carries TRBV4-3 and TRBJ1-5; 7 bases are a match to TRBD1. Germline lookup yields CDR1 LGHNA and CDR2 YSLEER. V was pared by 0 bases and J by 6 bases, with 11 bases of the junction left unmatched. This CDR3 has 17 residues. The CDR3 sequence: CASSQDYRTGTRQPQHF. The CDR3 DNA reads as TGCGCCAGCAGCCAAGATTATCGGACAGGAACGCGTCAGCCCCAGCATTTT.

This clone was observed many times. The J gene is TRBJ1-5, the V gene TRBV28; D perhaps matches TRBD1 (5 bases). Germline CDR1 MDHEN, CDR2 SYDVKM. V lost 7 bases, J lost 5 bases, and 27 bases lay in between. The CDR3 extends over 18 amino acids. The chain's CDR3 is CASTQIKRASGRYQPQHF. The CDR3 bases are TGTGCCAGCACCCAGATCAAACGGGCTTCAGGGCGATATCAGCCCCAGCATTTT.

V gene TRBV7-3 combines with J gene TRBJ2-3; D not certain. The CDR3 is 13 amino acids. The V gene lost 4 bases and the J gene lost 1 base, with 6 bases spanning the gap. The germline CDR1 and CDR2 sequences are SGHTA and FQGTGA. The CDR3 bases are TGTGCCAGCAGCTCCCTTGGCACAGATACGCAGTATTTT. Its protein is CASSSLGTDTQYF.

This clone was seen many times. A junction boundary mismatches the germline segment, possibly from a read error. The V gene is TRBV11-3, the J gene TRBJ1-3, with 7 bases that match TRBD1. CDR1 and CDR2 (germline): SGHNT, YENEEA. The CDR3 spans 14 residues. CDR3 coding DNA: TGTGCAAGTCTCGGGACAGCCGGGGGAAACGCCATATATTTT. Protein sequence: CASLGTAGGNAIYF.

This clone was detected only a few times. The J gene is TRBJ2-3, the V gene TRBV28, with a weak D call TRBD2 (5 bases). Trimming took off 6 bases at V and 0 bases at J, with 16 bases between the two ends. Germline lookup yields CDR1 MDHEN and CDR2 SYDVKM. The CDR3 sequence is 16 residues long. The chain's CDR3 is CASSPDFLTSTDTQYF. Here the CDR3 DNA reads TGTGCCAGCAGCCCGGACTTCTTAACTAGCACAGATACGCAGTATTTT.

The chain carries TRBV6-5 and TRBJ1-6; possibly TRBD1 for D (6 bases). Per the germline V gene, CDR1 is MNHEY and CDR2 is SVGAGI. Trimming pared 0 bases from V and 11 bases from J, leaving 17 bases between. CDR3 length equals 16 residues. CDR3 DNA sequence: TGTGCCAGCAGTTACTCTGTTGGGGGGGCGTCGACACCCCTCCACTTT. Its protein is CASSYSVGGASTPLHF.

This clone was detected ten times or more. The chain links TRBV6-1 to TRBJ1-1; D is unclear. There are 15 residues in the CDR3. With 2 bases removed from V and 5 bases from J, the gap between germline ends came to 15 bases. CDR1 is MNHNS, CDR2 SASEGT, per germline. For the CDR3, the DNA is TGTGCCAGCAGTGAAAGGCAAAGGGTACGGACTGAAGCTTTCTTT. Translating it yields CASSERQRVRTEAFF.

In its sample, this clone ranks as medium-sized (0.01 to 0.1%). The chain has TRBV10-3 and TRBJ1-1, with D perhaps TRBD1 (5 bases). There are 13 residues in the CDR3. Germline loops: CDR1 ENHRY, CDR2 SYGVKD. Trimming left V 0 bases short and J 7 bases short, with 9 bases between. CDR3 sequence (DNA): TGTGCCATCAGTGAGTCTCAGGGCGGTGAAGCTTTCTTT. Translating it yields CAISESQGGEAFF.

The chain uses TRBV12-3 or TRBV12-4 and TRBJ1-6, with 9 bases lining up with TRBD1. V lost 5 bases to trimming and J lost 7 bases; unmatched junction nucleotides: 6. The length of the CDR3 is 15 residues. CDR3 coding DNA: TGTGCCAGCAGTGGGGGACAGGGCAACAATTCACCCCTCCACTTT. Amino acids: CASSGGQGNNSPLHF.

Ten or more counts support this clone. This chain connects TRBV4-1 to TRBJ1-1; TRBD1 might be the D (6 bases). This CDR3 is built from 15 residues. The germline gives CDR1 MGHRA, CDR2 YSYEKL. With 7 bases removed from V and 0 bases from J, the gap between germline ends came to 15 bases. The CDR3 reads CASTHSGVVNTEAFF. The CDR3 bases are TGCGCCAGCACTCATTCAGGGGTAGTGAACACTGAAGCTTTCTTT.

This clone was counted many times. The chain joins TRBV4-3 to TRBJ2-1, with TRBD2 matching 11 bases. V lost 6 bases to trimming and J lost 0 bases; unmatched junction nucleotides: 4. CDR1 is LGHNA and CDR2 is YSLEER in the germline V gene. This CDR3 spans 16 amino acids. CDR3 in amino acids: CASSPLAGGSYNEQFF. In DNA form, the CDR3 reads TGCGCCAGCAGTCCTCTAGCGGGGGGCTCCTACAATGAGCAGTTCTTC.

This clone was counted many times. The V gene is TRBV19, the J gene TRBJ1-6, with 9 bases aligning to TRBD1. V lost 5 bases to trimming and J lost 9 bases; unmatched junction nucleotides: 11. Germline V lookup: CDR1 LNHDA, CDR2 SQIVND (reference sequence). The CDR3 is 16 residues long. DNA for the CDR3: TGTGCCAGTAGTTCCGCTTCGGGACAGGGAACTTCACCCCTCCACTTT. It codes for CASSSASGQGTSPLHF. The whole variable domain, filled in from reference TRBV19 and TRBJ1-6, reads DGGITQSPKYLFRKEGQNVTLSCEQNLNHDAMYWYRQDPGQGLRLIYYSQIVNDFQKGDIAEGYSVSREKKESFPLTVTSAQKNPTAFYLCASSSASGQGTSPLHFGNGTRLTVT.

Ten or more counts support this clone. This chain connects TRBV19 to TRBJ1-1; D is unclear. Germline V gene lookup returns CDR1 LNHDA and CDR2 SQIVND (reference sequence). The CDR3 extends over 16 amino acids. The V and J ends lost 6 bases and 1 base respectively, with 18 bases between them. The CDR3 is CASRSTDFARNTEAFF. The CDR3 DNA follows: TGTGCCAGTAGAAGCACTGATTTCGCTAGGAACACTGAAGCTTTCTTT.

This clone was counted between two and nine times. The V call is TRBV7-2, the J call TRBJ2-3, with D possibly matching TRBD2 (5 bases). CDR3 length: 14 amino acids. CDR1 and CDR2 from the germline V gene are SGHTA and FQGNSA. The V gene lost 0 bases and the J gene lost 3 bases, with 7 bases spanning the gap. This CDR3 reads CASSLAGGTDTQYF. The CDR3 DNA reads as TGTGCCAGCAGCTTAGCGGGCGGGACAGATACGCAGTATTTT. The full variable domain, rest sourced from reference TRBV7-2 and TRBJ2-3, is GAGVSQSPSNKVTEKGKDVELRCDPISGHTALYWYRQSLGQGLEFLIYFQGNSAPDKSGLPSDRFSAERTGGSVSTLTIQRTQQEDSAVYLCASSLAGGTDTQYFGPGTRLTVL.

This clone came up many times. The chain carries TRBV5-5 and TRBJ1-5, with 9 positions matching TRBD1. CDR1 is SGHKS and CDR2 is YYEKEE in the germline V gene (reference sequence). The J segment lost 7 bases and the V segment lost 1 base, leaving 3 bases of the junction unmatched. The CDR3 has 14 residues. The CDR3 sequence: CASSLTGGRQPQHF. The CDR3 nucleotides read TGTGCCAGCAGCTTGACAGGGGGCCGGCAGCCCCAGCATTTT.

This clone was detected many times. The chain is built from TRBV4-3 and TRBJ2-2; 16 bases line up with TRBD2. Germline V gives CDR1 LGHNA, CDR2 YSLEER. This CDR3 comprises 17 residues. J lost 7 bases, V lost 3 bases, and 5 bases had no gene match. The CDR3 region is CASSQGLAGGPHGELFF. The CDR3 bases are TGCGCCAGCAGCCAGGGACTAGCGGGGGGGCCTCACGGGGAGCTGTTTTTT.

This clone was counted between two and nine times. The chain combines TRBV7-8 with TRBJ1-5; maybe TRBD1 (5 bases). There are 15 residues in the CDR3. V gave up 0 bases and J gave up 3 bases, with 9 bases separating them. Germline CDR1 SGHVS, CDR2 FQNEAQ. DNA for the CDR3: TGTGCCAGCAGCTTAGCGGAGGGGTCCAATCAGCCCCAGCATTTT. Protein: CASSLAEGSNQPQHF.

This clone has at least ten counts. CDR3 amino acids: CASKTGYYGYTF. DNA for the CDR3: TGTGCCAGCAAGACAGGTTATTATGGCTACACCTTC. This chain uses TRBV12-3 or TRBV12-4 with TRBJ1-2, with D maybe TRBD1 (6 bases). CDR3 size: 12 residues. V shed 7 bases and J shed 5 bases, with 11 bases lying between them.

The chain has TRBV12-3 or TRBV12-4 and TRBJ1-6; TRBD1 matches at 7 bases. This CDR3 is 15 amino acids long. Trimming took 6 bases from V and 3 from J; bases not matched to a gene: 5. The CDR3 is CASREQGFYNSPLHF. As DNA, the CDR3 is TGTGCCAGCAGGGAACAGGGGTTCTATAATTCACCCCTCCACTTT.

This clone was observed a handful of times. The CDR3 loop reads CASSVRGGAGNTIYF. DNA for the CDR3: TGTGCCAGCAGCGTTAGGGGGGGCGCTGGAAACACCATATATTTT. The rearrangement links TRBV9 to TRBJ1-3, with a weak D call TRBD1 (6 bases). Germline V gives CDR1 SGDLS, CDR2 YYNGEE. CDR3 length: 15 residues. The V end lost 2 bases, the J end lost 2 bases, and 11 bases lay between the germline ends.

This clone was recorded a few times. The chain combines TRBV12-3 or TRBV12-4 with TRBJ1-2, with D unresolved. This CDR3 spans 12 amino acids. Trimming removed 5 bases from V and 8 bases from J, with 12 bases in between. The CDR3 loop is CASSQTPVGYTF. The CDR3 coding sequence is TGTGCCAGCAGTCAGACTCCAGTGGGCTACACCTTC.

This clone was observed many times. This chain joins TRBV6-6 and TRBJ1-1; 7 nucleotides agree with TRBD1. Germline CDR1 and CDR2: MNHNY and SVGAGI (reference sequence). This CDR3 contains 15 residues. V lost 4 bases, J lost 2 bases, and 7 bases stayed unmatched. Written as DNA, the CDR3 is TGTGCCAGCAGTTCCCTCACAGGGGAAAACACTGAAGCTTTCTTT. As protein: CASSSLTGENTEAFF.

This clone was seen more than once but under ten times. This rearrangement joins TRBV5-4 to TRBJ1-2, with TRBD1 as a possible D gene (5 bases). Germline CDR1 SGHNT, CDR2 YYREEE (reference sequence). The CDR3 is made up of 13 amino acids. The V gene lost 5 bases and the J gene lost 4 bases, with 12 bases spanning the gap. In DNA, the CDR3 is TGTGCCAGCAGTCGGTGGGGGGGCTATGGCTACACCTTC. This translates into CASSRWGGYGYTF. The complete variable domain, with remaining parts taken from reference TRBV5-4 and TRBJ1-2, reads ETGVTQSPTHLIKTRGQQVTLRCSSQSGHNTVSWYQQALGQGPQFIFQYYREEENGRGNFPPRFSGLQFPNYSSELNVNALELDDSALYLCASSRWGGYGYTFGSGTRLTVV.

There are many counts of this clone. The V call is TRBV6-1, the J call TRBJ2-7; TRBD1 might be the D (6 bases). V was cut by 6 bases and J by 3 bases, with 9 bases left in between. This CDR3 region has 12 residues. Germline V gene sequence: CDR1 MNHNS, CDR2 SASEGT. The CDR3 nucleotides are TGTGCCAGCAGGGGACACCTCTACGAGCAGTACTTC. It encodes CASRGHLYEQYF.

This clone was seen ten or more times. V gene TRBV6-2 or TRBV6-3 combines with J gene TRBJ1-2, with D unresolved. The length of the CDR3 is 15 residues. Looked up from germline, CDR1 is MNHEY and CDR2 is SVGEGT. The ends were cut back, 5 bases at V and 6 bases at J, with 19 bases in the middle. The CDR3 sequence is CASSEPRGVFDGYTF. CDR3 nucleotides: TGTGCCAGCAGTGAGCCGCGGGGAGTATTCGATGGCTACACCTTC.

Details on this clone: A much larger clone lies one base from this, so it may be a read error. The chain couples TRBV4-3 to TRBJ1-2; D not resolved. Germline loops: CDR1 LGHNA, CDR2 YSLEER. There are 14 residues in the CDR3. In nucleotides, the CDR3 is TGCGCCAGCAGCCACACTAGAGCTAACTATCGCTACACCTTC. Translating it yields CASSHTRANYRYTF.

This clone came up many times. The chain links TRBV27 to TRBJ1-4, with D maybe TRBD1 (5 bases). V lost 4 bases and J 3 bases, leaving 18 bases between the germline ends. The CDR3 has 17 amino acids. Per germline, CDR1 MNHEY and CDR2 SMNVEV (reference sequence). CDR3 coding DNA: TGTGCCAGCAGTTCTCTATCGGGAGGGGTTGCTAATGAAAAACTGTTTTTT. It encodes CASSSLSGGVANEKLFF.